The present TCR beta chain was sequenced within a study of cytomegalovirus exposure and HLA in healthy donors. CDR3 length: 16 residues. Germline CDR1 reads SGHRS; CDR2 reads YFSETQ. Trimming left V 4 bases short and J 4 bases short, with 20 bases between. This PCR relied on a set of 60 Vbeta primers and 13 Jbeta primers. Repertoires were generated with immunoSEQ multiplex PCR, while TCRdb's copy carries only in-frame clones and drops some. This sample yields over 200,000 clones, of which more than 70% are seen a single time; 1% to 1.5% belongs to the top ten. Sequencing was carried out using PBMCs. The chain uses TRBV5-1 and TRBJ2-5; a weak D match, TRBD2 (5 bases). This receptor was obtained from a human donor in good health. CDR3 loop: CASSGPLGDPTETQYF. CDR3 nucleotide sequence: TGCGCCAGCAGCGGGCCTTTGGGAGACCCCACAGAGACCCAGTACTTC.